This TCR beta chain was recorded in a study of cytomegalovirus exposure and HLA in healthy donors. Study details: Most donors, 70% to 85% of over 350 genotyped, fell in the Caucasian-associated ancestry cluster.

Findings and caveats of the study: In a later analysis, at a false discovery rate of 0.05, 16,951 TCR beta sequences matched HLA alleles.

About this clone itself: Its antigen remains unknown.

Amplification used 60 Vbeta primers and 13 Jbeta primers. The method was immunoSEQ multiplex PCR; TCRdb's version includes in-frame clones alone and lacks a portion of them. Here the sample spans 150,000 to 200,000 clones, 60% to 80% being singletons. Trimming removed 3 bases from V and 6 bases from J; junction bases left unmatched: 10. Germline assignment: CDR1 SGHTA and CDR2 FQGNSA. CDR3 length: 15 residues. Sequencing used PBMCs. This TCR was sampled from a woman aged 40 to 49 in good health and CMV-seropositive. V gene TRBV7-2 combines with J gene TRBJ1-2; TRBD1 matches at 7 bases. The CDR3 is CASSFSLRQGDGYTF. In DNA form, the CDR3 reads TGTGCCAGCAGCTTTAGCCTTCGACAGGGAGATGGCTACACCTTC.